This T cell receptor (beta chain) was recorded in a study of cytomegalovirus exposure and HLA in healthy donors. As for the study in general: From donors who were HLA-typed, an early data release held approximately 91 million unique TCRs.

Study-wide points: The presence/absence work took it that sequencing depth was about the same across donors.

Vbeta (60) and Jbeta (13) primers were used in the PCR. Measured with immunoSEQ multiplex PCR; TCRdb has only the in-frame clones, and not every one. The repertoire holds 300,000 or so clones, with approximately 85% as singletons. V gave up 3 bases and J gave up 3 bases, with 12 bases separating them. The CDR3 is 15 amino acids. The germline CDR1 and CDR2 sequences are SSHAT and FNYEAQ (reference sequence). Each of the donors was a healthy bone marrow donor. This clone has only a few counts. Antigen unknown. The sequence came from a woman between 35 and 50 years old in good health and CMV-seropositive. The rearrangement joins TRBV7-7 to TRBJ2-1; D is uncertain. Sequenced sample: PBMCs. The CDR3 protein is CASSFRPGDYNEQFF. The DNA for the CDR3 is TGTGCCAGCAGCTTCAGGCCAGGCGACTACAATGAGCAGTTCTTC.